The clone carrying this TCR beta chain ranks as medium-sized in terms of frequency. Germline CDR1 DFQATT, CDR2 SNEGSKA (reference sequence). The length of the CDR3 is 14 residues. No participant had an acute infectious disease, and all were physically fit. These data originate in a study of CD8 T cells in cerebrospinal fluid in Alzheimer's disease. With the 10x single-cell sequencing reads reprocessed, TCRdb shows one record per CDR3 protein and no DNA. The sample spans about a thousand distinct CDR3 sequences; the ten largest clones claim more than 9%. The chain employs TRBV20-1 and TRBJ2-3. The sample comprised cerebrospinal fluid. The origin of this receptor is a human donor with mild cognitive impairment. CDR3 protein: CSAKKRGVLGTQYF.